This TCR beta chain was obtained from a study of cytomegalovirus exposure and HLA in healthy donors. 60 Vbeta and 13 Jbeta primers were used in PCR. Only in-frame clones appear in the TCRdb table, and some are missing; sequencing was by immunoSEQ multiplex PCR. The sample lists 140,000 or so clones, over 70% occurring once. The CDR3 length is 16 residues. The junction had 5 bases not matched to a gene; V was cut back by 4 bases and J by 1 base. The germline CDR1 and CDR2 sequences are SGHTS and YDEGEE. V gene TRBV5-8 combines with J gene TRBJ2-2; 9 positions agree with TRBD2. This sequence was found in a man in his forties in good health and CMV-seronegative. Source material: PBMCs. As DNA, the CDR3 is TGTGCCAGCAGCCCAGGACTAGCGATGAACACCGGGGAGCTGTTTTTT. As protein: CASSPGLAMNTGELFF.